Below are 9 T cell receptor beta chains sequenced from a single sample in a study of blood T cell repertoires in COVID-19 (dated by TCRdb to the early 2020s). The receptor library was made with the immunoSEQ multiplex PCR assay. The clones in this table, taken by TCRdb from immuneACCESS, are in-frame only. Not every clone is retained; where verified, under half of the shortfall comes from an unresolved V gene, and the cause of the rest is unknown. Across this sample there are about 170,000 clones, with about 87% seen only once. Approximately 4% of the sample is taken by the ten largest. The sequencing sample was made of peripheral blood. These receptors were collected from a man aged 18 to 30 with active or convalescent COVID-19.

This sequence joins TRBV28 and TRBJ1-1, with D unclear. With 3 bases removed from V and 1 base from J, the gap between germline ends came to 6 bases. The germline gives CDR1 MDHEN, CDR2 SYDVKM. The CDR3 covers 13 residues. DNA of the CDR3: TGTGCCAGCAGTTTTTCAGGGAACACTGAAGCTTTCTTT. It specifies CASSFSGNTEAFF.

The chain uses TRBV11-3 and TRBJ2-3, with TRBD2 matching over 12 bases. This CDR3 contains 16 residues. Germline CDR1 reads SGHNT; CDR2 reads YENEEA. J was trimmed by 4 bases and V by 1 base; bases with no gene match: 3. CDR3 sequence reads: CASSLAPSGRADTQYF. The CDR3, as DNA: TGTGCCAGCAGCTTAGCCCCTAGCGGGAGGGCAGATACGCAGTATTTT.

The CDR3: CASSRLRGSNQPQHF. The DNA for the CDR3 is TGCGCCAGCAGTCGCCTGCGCGGTAGCAATCAGCCCCAGCATTTT. This chain connects TRBV23-1 to TRBJ1-5; unclear D gene. TRBV23-1 is an ORF, with its function uncertain. CDR3 length equals 15 residues. V was cut by 4 bases and J by 0 bases, with 10 bases left in between.

This chain links TRBV5-1 with TRBJ2-7; D may be TRBD1 (5 bases). Germline-derived CDR1 and CDR2 are SGHRS and YFSETQ. The V and J ends lost 5 bases and 5 bases respectively, with 17 bases between them. CDR3 size: 14 residues. CDR3 nucleotide sequence: TGCGCCAGCAGATACGATAGGGGTTGGGACGAGCAGTACTTC. Its translation: CASRYDRGWDEQYF.

This clone was counted once. V gene TRBV11-3 combines with J gene TRBJ2-3; possibly TRBD2 for D (5 bases). V lost 0 bases, J lost 7 bases, and 14 bases lay in between. CDR1 SGHNT and CDR2 YENEEA come from the germline V gene. The CDR3 is made up of 15 amino acids. The CDR3 here is CASSLDLRGANTQYF. CDR3 sequence (DNA): TGTGCCAGCAGCTTAGATCTCCGGGGTGCGAATACGCAGTATTTT.

This clone was recorded only once. The chain recombines TRBV9 with TRBJ2-4; 13 nucleotides agree with TRBD2. With 3 bases clipped from V and 1 base from J, the junction kept 7 bases outside the gene matches. CDR1 and CDR2 (germline): SGDLS, YYNGEE. This CDR3 is 18 amino acids long. CDR3 loop: CASSETSGRGVAKNIQYF. The DNA for the CDR3 is TGTGCCAGCAGCGAAACTAGCGGGAGGGGAGTGGCCAAAAACATTCAGTACTTC.

This clone turned up a few times. V is TRBV10-3 and J is TRBJ1-2; D unresolved. V lost 0 bases, J lost 5 bases, and 7 bases lay in between. Per germline, CDR1 ENHRY and CDR2 SYGVKD. The CDR3 is 13 residues long. CDR3 in DNA: TGTGCCATCAGTGAGTCGACTAGTTATGGCTACACCTTC. It yields the protein CAISESTSYGYTF.

The chain employs TRBV5-1 and TRBJ1-1, with D perhaps matching TRBD1 (5 bases). The germline V and J ends were trimmed by 0 bases and 6 bases, with 9 bases remaining between them. CDR1 and CDR2 from the germline V gene are SGHRS and YFSETQ. The CDR3 is made up of 13 amino acids. In DNA, the CDR3 is TGCGCCAGCAGCTTGGTACAGGCTTCTGAAGCTTTCTTT. Protein: CASSLVQASEAFF. Full variable domain (outside the CDR3, taken from reference TRBV5-1 and TRBJ1-1): KAGVTQTPRYLIKTRGQQVTLSCSPISGHRSVSWYQQTPGQGLQFLFEYFSETQRNKGNFPGRFSGRQFSNSRSEMNVSTLELGDSALYLCASSLVQASEAFFGQGTRLTVV.

V and J are TRBV2 and TRBJ1-1, with D perhaps TRBD1 (5 bases). Germline CDR1 is SNHLY and CDR2 is FYNNEI. The CDR3 has 14 residues. Trimming pared 3 bases from V and 3 bases from J, leaving 11 bases between. This CDR3 is CASSDGGGDTEAFF. The DNA of the CDR3 is TGTGCCAGCAGTGACGGGGGAGGCGACACTGAAGCTTTCTTT.